This T cell receptor beta chain is from a study of glioma-infiltrating T cells after dendritic cell vaccination. Study background: Treatment, given 2003 to 2012, was autologous tumor lysate-pulsed dendritic cell vaccination. Findings of the study overall: Higher TCR clonality did not directly relate to longer survival.

Trimming took 6 bases from V and 0 from J, leaving 15 bases between them. The CDR3 consists of 15 residues. The germline V gene has CDR1 MNHEY and CDR2 SVGAGI. Note on this clone: Its antigen is not known.

The primer mix had 60 V beta and 13 J beta primers. Method: immunoSEQ multiplex PCR; TCRdb's copy keeps in-frame clones and lacks some. Among roughly 68,000 clones, more than 75% were seen once, and the ten largest hold about 8.9%. The rearrangement links TRBV6-5 to TRBJ2-7; a possible D gene is TRBD1 (5 bases). The sequenced sample was blood, obtained before dendritic cell vaccination. The TCR comes from a human donor with glioblastoma. The CDR3 DNA reads TGTGCCAGCAGCAGAACAGGACATAGCTCCTACGAGCAGTACTTC. This translates into CASSRTGHSSYEQYF.